Listed below are T cell receptor beta chains from one sample, sequenced in a study of blood T cell repertoires in COVID-19. This table comes from immunoSEQ multiplex PCR, and its TCRdb copy is limited to in-frame clones, with some not included. The sample gives 150,000 to 200,000 clones, 70% to 80% of which show up once; roughly 8.7% is in the top ten. Sample: peripheral blood. These receptors all come from a woman in her forties or fifties with active or convalescent COVID-19. Each CDR3 is given with its conserved first and last residue. The D gene is left open where the match is weak. Size values are once, few and many counts, or a class for expanded clones, and some rows have none.

d_call	v_call	j_call	clone_size	cdr3_nt	cdr3_aa
NA	TRBV6-5	TRBJ2-1	NA	TGTGCCAGCCCAGAGGGACTCCTTAACAATGAGCAGTTCTTC	CASPEGLLNNEQFF
NA	TRBV5-5	TRBJ2-3	NA	TGTGCCAGCAGCACAATCGAAGTAGATACGCAGTATTTT	CASSTIEVDTQYF
TRBD1	TRBV4-3	TRBJ2-2	NA	TGCGCCAGCAGCCAAAGGGACAGGGACGGGGAGCTGTTTTTT	CASSQRDRDGELFF
NA	TRBV2	TRBJ1-2	NA	TGTGCCAGCAGTGAAAACAGGGACTATGGCTACACCTTC	CASSENRDYGYTF
TRBD2	TRBV9	TRBJ2-5	many	TGTGCCAGCAGCTCCATCCCGGGACTAGCGGGAGAAGAGACCCAGTACTTC	CASSSIPGLAGEETQYF
TRBD2	TRBV5-1	TRBJ2-1	NA	TGCGCCAGCAGCCCGGGACTAGCGGGGTACAATGAGCAGTTCTTC	CASSPGLAGYNEQFF
TRBD1	TRBV23-1	TRBJ1-2	NA	TGCGCCAGCAGTCAGGGACAGGGGACGTCTGGCTACACCTTC	CASSQGQGTSGYTF
TRBD2	TRBV30	TRBJ2-1	NA	TGTGCCTGGAGTCCGGGACTAGCGGGTGAGCAGTTCTTC	CAWSPGLAGEQFF
TRBD1	TRBV19	TRBJ2-3	NA	TGTGCCAGCCGATCGGGACAGGGGGCGGCAGATACGCAGTATTTT	CASRSGQGAADTQYF
TRBD1	TRBV30	TRBJ1-2	NA	TGTGCCTGGAGTGTCCTGACAGGGGGCGGCTATGGCTACACCTTC	CAWSVLTGGGYGYTF
TRBD1	TRBV18	TRBJ2-2	few	TGTGCCAGCTCACCACCCGGGACAGGGGCCACCGGGGAGCTGTTTTTT	CASSPPGTGATGELFF
NA	TRBV4-3	TRBJ2-5	NA	TGCGCCAGCAGCCAAGAACGAGGTGCCCCAGAGACCCAGTACTTC	CASSQERGAPETQYF
TRBD1	TRBV18	TRBJ1-1	NA	TGTGCCAGCTCACCACGCATCGGACAGGGGCACCCTTTCTTT	CASSPRIGQGHPFF
NA	TRBV28	TRBJ1-6	NA	TGTGCCAGCAGTTCCATAGCCGCGGGCCTCCGGCCCTCATTTCTCCACTTT	CASSSIAAGLRPSFLHF
TRBD1	TRBV7-8	TRBJ2-7	few	TGTGCCAGCAGCTTGACGGACAGGGGTTACGAGCAGTACTTC	CASSLTDRGYEQYF
TRBD2	TRBV20-1	TRBJ2-5	few	TGCAGTGCTAGTAGGGCTAGCGGGAGGGCCTTGTCTGAGACCCAGTACTTC	CSASRASGRALSETQYF
NA	TRBV19	TRBJ1-2	NA	TGTGCCAGCTCCAGAGATCCGGGACTCGGAGGAGGCTACACCTTC	CASSRDPGLGGGYTF
TRBD1	TRBV6-6	TRBJ2-7	NA	TGTGCCAGCAGAGACCGACAGGGGTCCTACGAGCAGTACTTC	CASRDRQGSYEQYF
NA	TRBV12-3/TRBV12-4	TRBJ2-1	NA	TGTGCCAGCAGGCCCCATAGAAATGAGCAGTTCTTC	CASRPHRNEQFF
NA	TRBV24-1	TRBJ2-2	NA	TGTGCCACCAGTGAATTCGGGGTCGGCACCGGGGAGCTGTTTTTT	CATSEFGVGTGELFF
TRBD1	TRBV5-1	TRBJ1-4	few	TGCGCCAGCAGCCAGGGGGCCGGTCATGAAAAACTGTTTTTT	CASSQGAGHEKLFF
NA	TRBV6-5	TRBJ1-6	NA	TGTGCCAGCAGTCGGACAGAGGGTTCACCCCTCCACTTT	CASSRTEGSPLHF
NA	TRBV7-2	TRBJ1-5	NA	TGTGCCAGCAGCTTAGGGGGGGGCCATCAGCCCCAGCATTTT	CASSLGGGHQPQHF
NA	TRBV6-5	TRBJ1-1	NA	TGTGCCAGCTACAGAAGGGGTACTGAAGCTTTCTTT	CASYRRGTEAFF
NA	TRBV7-2	TRBJ2-5	few	TGTGCCAGCAGCCCTCAGGGCCTAGAAGCGGAGACCCAGTACTTC	CASSPQGLEAETQYF
NA	TRBV19	TRBJ2-7	NA	TGTGCCAGTACCAGGACAGCCACCGCCTACGAGCAGTACTTC	CASTRTATAYEQYF
TRBD2	TRBV27	TRBJ2-2	few	TGTGCCAGCAGTCCGTACCGCCCGACTAGCGGGGGGGAGACGGGGGAGCTGTTTTTT	CASSPYRPTSGGETGELFF
TRBD2	TRBV5-1	TRBJ2-7	NA	TGCGCCAGCAGTCAAGGACTAGCGGGGGTTGAGCAGTACTTC	CASSQGLAGVEQYF
NA	TRBV28	TRBJ1-5	few	TGTGCCAGCGGGAACAGGGCGCAGCCCCAGCATTTT	CASGNRAQPQHF
NA	TRBV7-2	TRBJ1-6	NA	TGTGCCAGCAGCTTAGTAACGAACAGCAATTCACCCCTCCACTTT	CASSLVTNSNSPLHF
TRBD1	TRBV4-1	TRBJ2-3	NA	TGCGCCAGCAGCCTGCACGAGGGACAGTATGACACAGATACGCAGTATTTT	CASSLHEGQYDTDTQYF
NA	TRBV6-1	TRBJ1-6	NA	TGTGCCAGCAGTGAGTTGGGGGGGGCCACTAATTCACCCCTCCACTTT	CASSELGGATNSPLHF
NA	TRBV10-2	TRBJ1-2	NA	TGCGCCAGCAGGGACAGCCGCTCTAACTATGGCTACACCTTC	CASRDSRSNYGYTF
NA	TRBV27	TRBJ2-7	NA	TGTGCCAGCAGTCTAAAGCCGGGACTGATGTACGAGCAGTACTTC	CASSLKPGLMYEQYF
NA	TRBV28	TRBJ1-2	NA	TGTGCCAGCACGGGGGAGGAGGGTACGGGCCTATATGGCTACACCTTC	CASTGEEGTGLYGYTF
NA	TRBV30	TRBJ1-2	once	TGTGCCTGGAGTGCTGGGGGGGCCTATGGCTACACCTTC	CAWSAGGAYGYTF
NA	TRBV7-3	TRBJ1-2	many	TGTGCCAGCAGCTTAGGGCAGGGAAACTATGGCTACACCTTC	CASSLGQGNYGYTF
TRBD1	TRBV5-1	TRBJ2-4	NA	TGCGCCAGCAGCTTGGAGCCAGGGGGCATGGGATCAAACATTCAGTACTTC	CASSLEPGGMGSNIQYF
NA	TRBV29-1	TRBJ1-4	NA	TGCAGCGTTCGGCAGGGTAATGAAAAACTGTTTTTT	CSVRQGNEKLFF
NA	TRBV4-2	TRBJ2-5	NA	TGTGCCAGCAGCCAAGGAGGTAGCATGGAGACCCAGTACTTC	CASSQGGSMETQYF
NA	TRBV7-2	TRBJ1-1	few	TGTGCCAGCAGCTTACTGGGTGTGGGAAGAGGGGGAGACACTGAAGCTTTCTTT	CASSLLGVGRGGDTEAFF
NA	TRBV10-3	TRBJ1-1	NA	TGTGCCACCTCCGACAGGAACACTGAAGCTTTCTTT	CATSDRNTEAFF
TRBD1	TRBV3-1/TRBV3-2	TRBJ2-1	NA	TGTGCCAGCAGCCAAGCTCAGGGACAGGGAGATGAGCAGTTCTTC	CASSQAQGQGDEQFF